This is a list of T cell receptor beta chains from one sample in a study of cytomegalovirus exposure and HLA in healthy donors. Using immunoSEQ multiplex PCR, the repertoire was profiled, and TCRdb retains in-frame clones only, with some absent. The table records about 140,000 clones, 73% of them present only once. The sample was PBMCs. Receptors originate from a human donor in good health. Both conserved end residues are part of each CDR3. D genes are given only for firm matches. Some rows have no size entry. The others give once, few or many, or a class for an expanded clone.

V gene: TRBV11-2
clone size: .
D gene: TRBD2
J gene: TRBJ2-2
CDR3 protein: CASFVLAGGTTGELFF
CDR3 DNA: TGTGCCAGCTTCGTCTTGGCGGGAGGCACCACCGGGGAGCTGTTTTTT

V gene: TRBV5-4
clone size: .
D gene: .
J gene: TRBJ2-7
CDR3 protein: CASKTGGETYEQYF
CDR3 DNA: TGTGCCAGCAAAACAGGGGGGGAAACCTACGAGCAGTACTTC

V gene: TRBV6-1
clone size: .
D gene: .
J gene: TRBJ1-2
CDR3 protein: CASSEFDSLNYGYTF
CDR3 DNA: TGTGCCAGCAGTGAATTTGACAGTCTTAACTATGGCTACACCTTC

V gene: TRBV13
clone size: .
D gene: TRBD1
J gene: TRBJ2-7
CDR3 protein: CASSMGQGAYEQYF
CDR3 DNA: TGTGCCAGCAGCATGGGACAGGGGGCCTACGAGCAGTACTTC

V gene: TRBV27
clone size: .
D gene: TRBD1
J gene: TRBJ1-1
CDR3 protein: CASGQACEAFF
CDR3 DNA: TGTGCCAGCGGACAGGCTTGTGAAGCTTTCTTT

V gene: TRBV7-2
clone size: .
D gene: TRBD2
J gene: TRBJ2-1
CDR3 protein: CASSLGPSGRSYNEQFF
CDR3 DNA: TGTGCCAGCAGCTTAGGGCCGAGCGGGAGATCCTACAATGAGCAGTTCTTC

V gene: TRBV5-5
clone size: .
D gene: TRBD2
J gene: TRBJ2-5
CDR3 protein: CASSLRLGTSSQETQYF
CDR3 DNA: TGTGCCAGCAGCTTGAGGCTCGGGACTAGCTCTCAAGAGACCCAGTACTTC

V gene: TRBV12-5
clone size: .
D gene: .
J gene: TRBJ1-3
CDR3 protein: CATTFQGSGNTIYF
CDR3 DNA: TGTGCTACCACCTTTCAGGGTTCTGGAAACACCATATATTTT

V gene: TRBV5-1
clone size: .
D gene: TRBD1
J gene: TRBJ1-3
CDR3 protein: CASTLTPIPEPGTAGNTIYF
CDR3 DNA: TGCGCCAGCACCTTAACGCCAATACCAGAACCCGGGACAGCTGGAAACACCATATATTTT

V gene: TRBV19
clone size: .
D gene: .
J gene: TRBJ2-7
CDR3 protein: CASGRGSEQYF
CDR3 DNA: TGTGCCTCGGGGAGGGGGAGCGAGCAGTACTTC

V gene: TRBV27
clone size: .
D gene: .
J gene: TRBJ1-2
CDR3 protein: CASALDSYYGYTF
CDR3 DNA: TGTGCCAGCGCCCTAGACAGCTACTATGGCTACACCTTC

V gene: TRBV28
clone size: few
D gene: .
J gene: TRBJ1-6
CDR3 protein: CASSSQNSPLHF
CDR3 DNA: TGTGCCAGCAGTTCACAGAATTCACCCCTCCACTTT

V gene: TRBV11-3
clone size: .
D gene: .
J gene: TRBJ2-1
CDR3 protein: CASSLSRTAAYPHWEQFF
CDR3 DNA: TGTGCCAGCAGCTTATCCCGGACAGCAGCTTATCCCCATTGGGAGCAGTTCTTC

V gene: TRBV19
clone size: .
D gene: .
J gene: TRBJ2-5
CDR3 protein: CASSIEGGLGETQYF
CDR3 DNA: TGTGCCAGTAGTATAGAGGGGGGTTTGGGAGAGACCCAGTACTTC

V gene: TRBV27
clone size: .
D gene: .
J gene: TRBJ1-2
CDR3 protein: CASSSGPGRDGYTF
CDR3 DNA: TGTGCCAGCAGTTCGGGCCCGGGGAGGGATGGCTACACCTTC

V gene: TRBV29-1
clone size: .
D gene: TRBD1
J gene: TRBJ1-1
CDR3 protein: CSVDLRGDRGFHTEAFF
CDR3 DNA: TGCAGCGTTGATCTGCGGGGAGACAGGGGGTTCCACACTGAAGCTTTCTTT

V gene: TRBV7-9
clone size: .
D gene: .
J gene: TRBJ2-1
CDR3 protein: CASTITSWLAINEQFF
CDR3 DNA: TGTGCCAGCACCATAACGTCGTGGCTAGCAATCAATGAGCAGTTCTTC

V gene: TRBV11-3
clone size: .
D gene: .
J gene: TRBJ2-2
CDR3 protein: CASSLSPPYRKSTGELFF
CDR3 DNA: TGTGCCAGCAGCTTATCCCCCCCGTACAGAAAATCCACCGGGGAGCTGTTTTTT

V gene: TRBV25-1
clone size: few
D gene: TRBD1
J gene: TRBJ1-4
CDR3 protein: CASSGGQGREKLFF
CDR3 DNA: TGTGCCAGCAGTGGGGGACAGGGTAGGGAAAAACTGTTTTTT

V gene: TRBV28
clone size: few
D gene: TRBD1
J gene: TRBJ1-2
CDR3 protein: CASRTGTNYGYTF
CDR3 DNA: TGTGCCAGCAGGACAGGGACTAACTATGGCTACACCTTC

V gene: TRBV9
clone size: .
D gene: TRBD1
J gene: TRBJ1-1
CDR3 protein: CASSVTGGSDTEAFF
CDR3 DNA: TGTGCCAGCAGCGTGACAGGGGGTAGTGACACTGAAGCTTTCTTT

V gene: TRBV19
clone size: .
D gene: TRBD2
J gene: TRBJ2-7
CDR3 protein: CASSPWLAATYEQYF
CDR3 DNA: TGTGCCAGTAGCCCATGGCTAGCGGCCACCTACGAGCAGTACTTC

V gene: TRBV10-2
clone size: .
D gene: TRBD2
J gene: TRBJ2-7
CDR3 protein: CASLGLAGGYEQYF
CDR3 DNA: TGCGCCAGCCTCGGACTAGCGGGAGGTTACGAGCAGTACTTC

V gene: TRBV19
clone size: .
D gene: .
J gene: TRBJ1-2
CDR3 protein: CASSISDGLYGYTF
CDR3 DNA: TGTGCCAGTAGTATATCCGACGGACTATATGGCTACACCTTC

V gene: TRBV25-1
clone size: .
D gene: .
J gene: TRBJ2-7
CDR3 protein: CASKGDPSYEQYF
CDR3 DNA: TGTGCCAGCAAGGGGGACCCCTCCTACGAGCAGTACTTC

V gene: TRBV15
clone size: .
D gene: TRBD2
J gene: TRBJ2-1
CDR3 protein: CATSLDLSGRAAVEQFF
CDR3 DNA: TGTGCCACCAGCCTAGACCTAAGCGGGAGGGCCGCTGTTGAGCAGTTCTTC

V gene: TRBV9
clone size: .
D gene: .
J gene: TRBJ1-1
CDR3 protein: CASSVVGRDTEAFF
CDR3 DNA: TGTGCCAGCAGCGTAGTCGGCAGGGATACTGAAGCTTTCTTT

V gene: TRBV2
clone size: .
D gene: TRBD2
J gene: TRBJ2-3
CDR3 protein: CASSGAGVGYTQYF
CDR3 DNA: TGTGCCAGCAGTGGCGCGGGGGTGGGGTATACGCAGTATTTT

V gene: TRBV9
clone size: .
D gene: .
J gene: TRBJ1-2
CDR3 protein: CASSVYGKGYTF
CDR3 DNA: TGTGCCAGCAGCGTATACGGGAAAGGCTACACCTTC

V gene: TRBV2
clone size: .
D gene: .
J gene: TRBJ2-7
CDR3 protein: CASSTRAYEQYF
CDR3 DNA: TGTGCCAGCAGTACTAGAGCCTACGAGCAGTACTTC

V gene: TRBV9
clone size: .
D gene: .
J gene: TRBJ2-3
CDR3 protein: CASSEGGVITDTQYF
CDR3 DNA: TGTGCCAGCAGCGAGGGGGGGGTGATCACAGATACGCAGTATTTT

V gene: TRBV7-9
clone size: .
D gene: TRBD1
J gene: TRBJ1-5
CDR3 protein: CASSKQGDDQPQHF
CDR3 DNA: TGTGCCAGCAGTAAACAGGGGGACGATCAGCCCCAGCATTTT

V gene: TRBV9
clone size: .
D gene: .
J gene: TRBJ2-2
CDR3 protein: CASSVGQGRTGELFF
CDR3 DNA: TGTGCCAGCAGCGTAGGTCAGGGGCGAACCGGGGAGCTGTTTTTT

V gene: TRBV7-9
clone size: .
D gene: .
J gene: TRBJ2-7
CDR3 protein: CASGTQFYEQYF
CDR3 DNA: TGTGCCAGCGGTACACAGTTCTACGAGCAGTACTTC

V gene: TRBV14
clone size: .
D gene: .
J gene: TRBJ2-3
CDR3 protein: CASSQDGGGFADTQYF
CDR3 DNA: TGTGCCAGCAGCCAAGATGGCGGGGGCTTCGCAGATACGCAGTATTTT

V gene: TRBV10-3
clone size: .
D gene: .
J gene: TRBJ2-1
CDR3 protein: CAISEKDKSYNEQFF
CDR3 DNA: TGTGCCATCAGTGAGAAGGACAAGAGCTACAATGAGCAGTTCTTC

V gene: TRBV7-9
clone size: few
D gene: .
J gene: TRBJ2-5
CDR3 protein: CASRSQGSQETQYF
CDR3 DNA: TGTGCCAGCAGATCACAGGGATCCCAAGAGACCCAGTACTTC

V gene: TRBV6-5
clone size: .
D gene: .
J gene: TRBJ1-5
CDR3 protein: CASSSGTRRNQPQHF
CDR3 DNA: TGTGCCAGCAGCTCCGGGACACGACGCAATCAGCCCCAGCATTTT

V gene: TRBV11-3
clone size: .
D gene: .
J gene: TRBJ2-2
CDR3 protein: CASSVAGELFF
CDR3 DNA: TGTGCCAGCAGCGTCGCCGGGGAGCTGTTTTTT

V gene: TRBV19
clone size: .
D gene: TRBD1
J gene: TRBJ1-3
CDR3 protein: CASSTTGDSGNTIYF
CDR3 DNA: TGTGCCAGTAGTACTACAGGGGACTCTGGAAACACCATATATTTT

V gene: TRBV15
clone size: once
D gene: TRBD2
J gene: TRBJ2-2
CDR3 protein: CATSRDRASGPGELFF
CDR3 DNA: TGTGCCACCAGCAGAGATCGGGCTAGCGGTCCCGGGGAGCTGTTTTTT

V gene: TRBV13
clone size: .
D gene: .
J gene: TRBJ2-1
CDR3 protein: CASSLGAGISYNEQFF
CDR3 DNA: TGTGCCAGCAGCTTAGGTGCGGGGATCTCCTACAATGAGCAGTTCTTC

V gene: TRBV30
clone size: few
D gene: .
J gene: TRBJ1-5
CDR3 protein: CAWSVWGGAQPQHF
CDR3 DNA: TGTGCCTGGAGTGTATGGGGAGGGGCTCAGCCCCAGCATTTT

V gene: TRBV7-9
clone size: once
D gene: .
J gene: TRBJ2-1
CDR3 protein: CASSRRSVSGDEQFF
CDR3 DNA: TGTGCCAGCAGCCGTCGGAGCGTTAGTGGCGATGAGCAGTTCTTC

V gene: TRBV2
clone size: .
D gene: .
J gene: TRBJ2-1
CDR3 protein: CASSEQGEAYNEQFF
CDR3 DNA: TGTGCCAGCAGTGAGCAGGGGGAGGCCTACAATGAGCAGTTCTTC

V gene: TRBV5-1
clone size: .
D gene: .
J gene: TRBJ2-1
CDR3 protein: CASSLAEKPGNEQFF
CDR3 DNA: TGCGCCAGCAGCTTGGCTGAAAAACCCGGCAATGAGCAGTTCTTC

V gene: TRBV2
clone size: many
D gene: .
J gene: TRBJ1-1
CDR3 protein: CASRPRQVMNTEAFF
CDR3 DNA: TGTGCCAGCAGACCAAGACAGGTAATGAACACTGAAGCTTTCTTT

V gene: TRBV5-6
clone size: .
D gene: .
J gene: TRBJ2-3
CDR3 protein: CASSLDEAGGTDTQYF
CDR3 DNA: TGTGCCAGCAGCTTGGATGAGGCAGGGGGCACAGATACGCAGTATTTT

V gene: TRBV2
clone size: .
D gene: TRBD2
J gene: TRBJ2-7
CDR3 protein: CASTQGLADSYEQYF
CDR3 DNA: TGTGCCAGCACCCAAGGACTAGCGGACTCCTACGAGCAGTACTTC

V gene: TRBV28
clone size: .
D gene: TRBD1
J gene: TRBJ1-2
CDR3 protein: CASSFIRDRPYGYTF
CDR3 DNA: TGTGCCAGCAGTTTCATTCGGGACAGACCCTATGGCTACACCTTC

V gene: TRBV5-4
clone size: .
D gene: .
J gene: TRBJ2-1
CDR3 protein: CASSLVSGDNEQFF
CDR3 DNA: TGTGCCAGCAGCTTGGTCTCGGGAGACAATGAGCAGTTCTTC

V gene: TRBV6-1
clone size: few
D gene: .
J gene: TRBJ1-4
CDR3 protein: CASSEVPTATNEKLFF
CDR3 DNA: TGTGCCAGCAGTGAAGTCCCGACAGCAACTAATGAAAAACTGTTTTTT

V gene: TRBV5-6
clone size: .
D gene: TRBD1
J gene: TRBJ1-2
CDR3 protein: CASSVRTGDYGYTF
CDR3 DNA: TGTGCCAGCAGCGTGCGGACAGGGGACTATGGCTACACCTTC

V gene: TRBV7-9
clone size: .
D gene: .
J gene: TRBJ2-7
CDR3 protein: CSSSLSQDEQYF
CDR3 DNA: TGTTCCAGCAGCTTATCACAGGACGAGCAGTACTTC

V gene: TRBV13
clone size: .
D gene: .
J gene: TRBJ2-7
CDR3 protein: CASSLARDSSSYEQYF
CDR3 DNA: TGTGCCAGCAGCTTAGCTCGGGACTCGAGCTCCTACGAGCAGTACTTC

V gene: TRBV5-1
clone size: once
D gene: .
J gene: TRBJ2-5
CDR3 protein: CASSVRQFQSRETQYF
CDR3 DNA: TGCGCCAGCAGCGTGAGACAGTTTCAGAGTAGGGAGACCCAGTACTTC

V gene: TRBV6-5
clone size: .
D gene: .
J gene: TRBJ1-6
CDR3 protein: CASSYRNSPLHF
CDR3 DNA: TGTGCCAGCAGTTACCGGAATTCACCCCTCCACTTT

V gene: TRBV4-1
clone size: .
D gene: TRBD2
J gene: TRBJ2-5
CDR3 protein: CASSQGPEGSGVQETQYF
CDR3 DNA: TGCGCCAGCAGCCAAGGGCCGGAGGGTAGCGGGGTCCAAGAGACCCAGTACTTC

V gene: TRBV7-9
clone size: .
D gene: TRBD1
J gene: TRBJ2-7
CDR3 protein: CASSEGAASYEQYF
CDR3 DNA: TGTGCCAGCAGCGAGGGGGCGGCGTCCTACGAGCAGTACTTC